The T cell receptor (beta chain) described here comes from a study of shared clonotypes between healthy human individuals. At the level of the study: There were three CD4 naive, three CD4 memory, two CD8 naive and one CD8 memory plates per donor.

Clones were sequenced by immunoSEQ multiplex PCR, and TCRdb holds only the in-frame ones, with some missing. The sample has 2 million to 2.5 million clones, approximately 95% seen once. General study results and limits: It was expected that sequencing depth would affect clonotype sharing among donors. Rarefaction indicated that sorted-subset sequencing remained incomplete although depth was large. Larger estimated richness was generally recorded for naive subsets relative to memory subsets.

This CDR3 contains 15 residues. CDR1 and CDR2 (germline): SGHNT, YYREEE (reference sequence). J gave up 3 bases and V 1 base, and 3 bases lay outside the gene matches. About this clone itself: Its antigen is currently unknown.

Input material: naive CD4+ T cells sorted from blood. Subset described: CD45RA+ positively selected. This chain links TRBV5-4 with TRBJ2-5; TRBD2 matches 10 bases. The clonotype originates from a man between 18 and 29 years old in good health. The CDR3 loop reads CASSLPSGGKETQYF. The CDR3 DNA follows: TGTGCCAGCAGCTTGCCTAGCGGGGGAAAAGAGACCCAGTACTTC. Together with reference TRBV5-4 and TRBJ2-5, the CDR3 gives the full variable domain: ETGVTQSPTHLIKTRGQQVTLRCSSQSGHNTVSWYQQALGQGPQFIFQYYREEENGRGNFPPRFSGLQFPNYSSELNVNALELDDSALYLCASSLPSGGKETQYFGPGTRLLVL.